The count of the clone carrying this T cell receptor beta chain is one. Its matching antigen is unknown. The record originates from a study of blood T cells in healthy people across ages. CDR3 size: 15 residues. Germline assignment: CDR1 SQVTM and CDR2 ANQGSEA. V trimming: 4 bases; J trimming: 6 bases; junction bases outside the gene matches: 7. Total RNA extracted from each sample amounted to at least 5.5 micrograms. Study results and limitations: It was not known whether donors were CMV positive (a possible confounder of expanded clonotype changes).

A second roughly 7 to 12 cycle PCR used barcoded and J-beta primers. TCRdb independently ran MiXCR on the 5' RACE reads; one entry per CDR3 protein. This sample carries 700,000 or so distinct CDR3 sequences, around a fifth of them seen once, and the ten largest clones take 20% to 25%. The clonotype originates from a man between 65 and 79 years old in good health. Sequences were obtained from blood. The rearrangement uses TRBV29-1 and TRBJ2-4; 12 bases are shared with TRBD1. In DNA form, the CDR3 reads TGCAGCGTTGGGGGACAGGGGGCTTTTGGAAACATTCAGTACTTC. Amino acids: CSVGGQGAFGNIQYF.